This TCR beta chain was observed in a study of OX40 agonist ivuxolimab in advanced cancers. Looking at the study overall: Clinicians treated patients with ivuxolimab, an agonistic anti-OX40 (CD134) antibody. Dose-escalation cases comprised hepatocellular carcinoma, melanoma, renal cell or head and neck cancer.

Assay: immunoSEQ multiplex PCR; the TCRdb copy retains only in-frame clones and omits some. Among 76,000 or so clones listed, approximately 85% were seen once. The TCR sequence derives from an adult with an advanced solid tumor such as melanoma, head and neck, liver or kidney cancer. The material was CD4+ or CD8+ T cells sorted from blood, obtained in a trial of the OX40 agonist ivuxolimab.

Here the CDR3 DNA reads TGCGCCAGCAGCTTGGCCTTCGGCGGGGGGACCGGGGAGCTGTTTTTT. As protein: CASSLAFGGGTGELFF. The chain employs TRBV5-1 and TRBJ2-2; 8 bases fit TRBD2. CDR3 length equals 16 residues. V shed 0 bases and J 5 bases; nucleotides not matched to a gene: 6. Germline values: CDR1 SGHRS, CDR2 YFSETQ.